The 23 T cell receptor beta chains below come from one sample, sequenced in a study of blood T cell repertoires in COVID-19. The repertoire was sequenced with immunoSEQ multiplex PCR; TCRdb's copy has only in-frame clones and lacks some. The table records a few hundred thousand clones, 85% of them present only once. Sequenced sample: PBMCs or T cells enriched from blood (not recorded which). The receptors were sampled from a woman between 45 and 60 years old who had recovered from COVID-19.

V and J are TRBV4-3 and TRBJ2-7; D is possibly TRBD2 (6 bases). The V gene lost 0 bases and the J gene lost 1 base, with 10 bases spanning the gap. The CDR3 sequence is 15 residues long. Germline V gene lookup returns CDR1 LGHNA and CDR2 YSLEER. CDR3 nucleotide sequence: TGCGCCAGCAGCCAAGATATAGCGGAATCCTACGAGCAGTACTTC. It yields the protein CASSQDIAESYEQYF.

The chain's CDR3 is CASRDTGLNYGYTF. The DNA for the CDR3 is TGTGCCAGCCGGGATACAGGGCTCAACTATGGCTACACCTTC. The V and J genes are TRBV28 and TRBJ1-2; a weak D match, TRBD1 (6 bases). The CDR3 runs 14 residues. Trimming cost V 8 bases and J 2 bases, with 15 bases left between them. CDR1 is MDHEN, CDR2 SYDVKM, per germline.

V and J are TRBV5-5 and TRBJ1-4, with 9 bases lining up with TRBD1. The germline CDR1 and CDR2 sequences are SGHKS and YYEKEE (reference sequence). The V and J ends lost 4 bases and 2 bases, in that order; junction bases with no gene match: 6. This CDR3 spans 16 amino acids. CDR3: CASSIGTGYTNEKLFF. The CDR3 DNA reads TGTGCCAGCAGCATAGGGACAGGGTATACTAATGAAAAACTGTTTTTT. The full variable domain, in which reference TRBV5-5 and TRBJ1-4 provide the parts outside the CDR3, is DAGVTQSPTHLIKTRGQQVTLRCSPISGHKSVSWYQQVLGQGPQFIFQYYEKEERGRGNFPDRFSARQFPNYSSELNVNALLLGDSALYLCASSIGTGYTNEKLFFGSGTQLSVL.

The V call is TRBV7-8, the J call TRBJ1-2; D gene uncertain. V lost 1 base to trimming and J lost 5 bases, with 8 bases between them. This CDR3 has 13 amino acids. Germline lookup yields CDR1 SGHVS and CDR2 FQNEAQ. CDR3 region: CASSLVPGYGYTF. CDR3 bases: TGTGCCAGCAGCTTAGTTCCCGGGTATGGCTACACCTTC.

The chain's CDR3 is CASSPGTSSYEQYF. The CDR3 bases are TGCGCCAGCAGCCCGGGGACATCGTCCTACGAGCAGTACTTC. The genes are TRBV5-1 and TRBJ2-7; D is perhaps TRBD1 (6 bases). V was pared by 4 bases and J by 1 base, with 12 bases between. This CDR3 contains 14 residues. The germline CDR1 and CDR2 sequences are SGHRS and YFSETQ.

The rearrangement uses TRBV19 and TRBJ1-6, with TRBD1 as a possible D gene (6 bases). The CDR3 length is 15 residues. V lost 3 bases and J lost 11, with 17 bases in between. Germline V gene lookup returns CDR1 LNHDA and CDR2 SQIVND (reference sequence). The CDR3 nucleotides read TGTGCCAGTAGTATTTCGGCAGGGGAAGTTACACCCCTCCACTTT. Protein sequence: CASSISAGEVTPLHF.

The CDR3 nucleotides are TGCGCCAGCAGCCAAGACAGGGGAATGAGACGAACTAGCGGGGGCGCGATGAATACGCAGTATTTT. Amino acid sequence: CASSQDRGMRRTSGGAMNTQYF. The chain is built from TRBV4-1 and TRBJ2-3, with TRBD2 matching over 11 bases. V lost 0 bases, J lost 7 bases, and 24 bases stayed unmatched. CDR1 MGHRA and CDR2 YSYEKL come from the germline V gene. CDR3 length equals 22 residues.

The chain carries TRBV15 and TRBJ1-6; 9 positions match TRBD1. V gave up 0 bases and J gave up 9 bases; unmatched junction bases: 6. Germline V gives CDR1 LNHNV, CDR2 YYDKDF (reference sequence). The CDR3 is made up of 16 amino acids. CDR3 in DNA: TGTGCCACCAGCAGAGATCTAGACAGGGGGGCTTCACCCCTCCACTTT. This encodes CATSRDLDRGASPLHF.

The V call is TRBV18, the J call TRBJ1-4, with 11 bases matching TRBD1. Germline V gives CDR1 KGHSH, CDR2 LQKENI. Germline trimming cut 3 bases from V and 7 bases from J; bases unmatched to any gene: 4. The CDR3 loop spans 15 amino acids. CDR3 in DNA: TGTGCCAGCTCACCCGGGACAGGGGGGAGTGAAAAACTGTTTTTT. It yields the protein CASSPGTGGSEKLFF. The full variable domain, its missing parts supplied by reference TRBV18 and TRBJ1-4, is NAGVMQNPRHLVRRRGQEARLRCSPMKGHSHVYWYRQLPEEGLKFMVYLQKENIIDESGMPKERFSAEFPKEGPSILRIQQVVRGDSAAYFCASSPGTGGSEKLFFGSGTQLSVL.

The V gene is TRBV6-1, the J gene TRBJ1-2; 8 nucleotides align to TRBD1. Germline CDR1 MNHNS, CDR2 SASEGT. This CDR3 has 17 amino acids. The V gene end was trimmed by 2 bases and the J gene end by 6 bases; junction bases not matched to a gene: 14. The CDR3 reads CASSESSRTGMNNGYTF. Written as DNA, the CDR3 is TGTGCCAGCAGTGAATCCTCTCGGACAGGGATGAACAATGGCTACACCTTC.

V gene TRBV30 combines with J gene TRBJ2-3; 10 nucleotides match TRBD2. Trimming took 4 bases from V and 5 from J; bases not matched to a gene: 0. The CDR3 consists of 12 residues. Germline CDR1 reads GTSNPN; CDR2 reads SVGIG (reference sequence). CDR3 sequence reads: CAWTSGGDTQYF. Here the CDR3 DNA reads TGTGCCTGGACTAGCGGGGGAGATACGCAGTATTTT.

This clone was counted once. The J gene is TRBJ1-5, the V gene TRBV18, with 8 bases identical to TRBD1. CDR1 KGHSH and CDR2 LQKENI come from the germline V gene. The CDR3 runs to 16 residues. The V gene end was trimmed by 2 bases and the J gene end by 2 bases; junction bases not matched to a gene: 5. CDR3 in DNA: TGTGCCAGCTCACCAGCGACAGGGGTCGGCAATCAGCCCCAGCATTTT. Translated, it gives CASSPATGVGNQPQHF.

This clone was recorded once. The chain employs TRBV30 and TRBJ2-2; TRBD2 matches 9 bases. J lost 4 bases, V lost 1 base, and 4 bases had no gene match. In germline, CDR1 is GTSNPN, CDR2 SVGIG (reference sequence). This CDR3 comprises 15 residues. CDR3 sequence reads: CAWSGLAAATGELFF. The CDR3 DNA is TGTGCCTGGAGTGGACTAGCGGCGGCCACCGGGGAGCTGTTTTTT.

The chain couples TRBV18 to TRBJ1-3, with D tentatively TRBD1 (5 bases). Trimming left V 3 bases short and J 1 base short, with 13 bases between. The CDR3 is made up of 16 amino acids. Germline V lookup: CDR1 KGHSH, CDR2 LQKENI. CDR3 sequence reads: CASSPLQVFSGNTIYF. In DNA form, the CDR3 reads TGTGCCAGCTCACCCCTACAGGTCTTTTCTGGAAACACCATATATTTT.

V gene TRBV10-2 combines with J gene TRBJ2-1; 9 nucleotides line up with TRBD2. Germline values: CDR1 WSHSY, CDR2 SAAADI. The CDR3 runs 15 residues. Unmatched junction bases numbered 6, after V lost 3 bases and J lost 6 bases. CDR3: CASSDGTSSANEQFF. CDR3 nucleotide sequence: TGCGCCAGCAGTGATGGGACTAGCTCCGCCAATGAGCAGTTCTTC.

The rearrangement links TRBV5-1 to TRBJ2-1, with D perhaps matching TRBD1 (6 bases). CDR3 length: 15 residues. Germline CDR1 and CDR2: SGHRS and YFSETQ. V lost 3 bases, J lost 5 bases, and 15 bases lay in between. CDR3 loop: CASSSVPGQHNEQFF. CDR3 in DNA: TGCGCCAGCAGCTCAGTCCCGGGACAACACAATGAGCAGTTCTTC. The variable domain in full, with the rest retrieved from reference TRBV5-1 and TRBJ2-1, is KAGVTQTPRYLIKTRGQQVTLSCSPISGHRSVSWYQQTPGQGLQFLFEYFSETQRNKGNFPGRFSGRQFSNSRSEMNVSTLELGDSALYLCASSSVPGQHNEQFFGPGTRLTVL.

This clone was picked up a small number of times. This rearrangement joins TRBV5-1 to TRBJ1-2; 10 bases are shared with TRBD1. Unmatched junction bases numbered 5, after V lost 0 bases and J lost 6 bases. The germline gives CDR1 SGHRS, CDR2 YFSETQ. The CDR3 is made up of 15 amino acids. The CDR3 loop reads CASSLDGTGADGYTF. The CDR3 DNA reads TGCGCCAGCAGCTTGGATGGGACAGGGGCCGATGGCTACACCTTC. The variable domain in full, with the rest retrieved from reference TRBV5-1 and TRBJ1-2, is KAGVTQTPRYLIKTRGQQVTLSCSPISGHRSVSWYQQTPGQGLQFLFEYFSETQRNKGNFPGRFSGRQFSNSRSEMNVSTLELGDSALYLCASSLDGTGADGYTFGSGTRLTVV.

The chain couples TRBV14 to TRBJ1-6; 7 bases match TRBD1. The CDR3 has 15 amino acids. V lost 4 bases, J lost 8 bases, and 8 bases stayed unmatched. Germline CDR1 and CDR2: SGHDN and FVKESK. The CDR3 spells CASSLYRQGDSPLHF. The CDR3 nucleotides read TGTGCCAGCAGCCTTTACCGACAGGGTGATTCACCCCTCCACTTT.

J is TRBJ2-7 and V is TRBV7-6; 7 nucleotides match TRBD2. Trimming removed 0 bases from V and 4 bases from J; junction bases left unmatched: 3. Germline V gene sequence: CDR1 SGHVS, CDR2 FNYEAQ. This CDR3 region has 14 residues. The CDR3 spells CASSLASGTYEQYF. For the CDR3, the DNA is TGTGCCAGCAGCTTAGCGAGCGGGACGTACGAGCAGTACTTC.

This chain connects TRBV4-1 to TRBJ1-5; 7 bases line up with TRBD1. Unmatched junction bases numbered 5, after V lost 0 bases and J lost 3 bases. Germline loops: CDR1 MGHRA, CDR2 YSYEKL. The CDR3 has 16 amino acids. Here the CDR3 reads CASSQDKGQHNQPQHF. The CDR3 DNA follows: TGCGCCAGCAGCCAAGATAAGGGACAGCACAATCAGCCCCAGCATTTT.

The chain employs TRBV19 and TRBJ1-5; D is unclear. The CDR3 has 15 amino acids. V was cut by 8 bases and J by 2 bases, with 16 bases left in between. In germline, CDR1 is LNHDA, CDR2 SQIVND (reference sequence). CDR3 sequence: CASEQAGRGNQPQHF. The CDR3 DNA follows: TGTGCCAGTGAGCAGGCGGGTCGGGGCAATCAGCCCCAGCATTTT.

V and J are TRBV28 and TRBJ1-1; tentative D call: TRBD1 (6 bases). CDR1 is MDHEN, CDR2 SYDVKM, per germline. The CDR3 sequence is 14 residues long. V was clipped by 7 bases and J by 4 bases, with 16 bases between them. The CDR3 coding sequence is TGTGCCAGCAAGAAACAGGGCGGCGGCACTGAAGCTTTCTTT. Its protein product is CASKKQGGGTEAFF. Based on the CDR3 plus reference TRBV28 and TRBJ1-1, the full variable domain is DVKVTQSSRYLVKRTGEKVFLECVQDMDHENMFWYRQDPGLGLRLIYFSYDVKMKEKGDIPEGYSVSREKKERFSLILESASTNQTSMYLCASKKQGGGTEAFFGQGTRLTVV.

This sequence joins TRBV5-4 and TRBJ2-3, with a tentative D call TRBD1 (6 bases). Deletions cut 3 bases from V and 5 bases from J, with 16 bases between. The germline V gene has CDR1 SGHNT and CDR2 YYREEE (reference sequence). This CDR3 has 15 amino acids. CDR3 in DNA: TGTGCCAGCAGCTCGGGAACAGGGTCTGGAGATACGCAGTATTTT. This translates into CASSSGTGSGDTQYF.